This T cell receptor beta chain emerged from a study of blood T cell repertoires in COVID-19. As for the study in general: The United States, Italy and Spain provided the acute and convalescent COVID-19 samples.

Study processing details: Amplification of reference gene primers provided the estimated nucleated cell counts. Sequencing used immunoSEQ multiplex PCR; TCRdb keeps in-frame clones, though not all of them. The V and J calls and clone size come from that table; D and trimming were worked out from the DNA. This sample yields 130,000 or so clones, of which roughly 80% are seen a single time; 17% belongs to the top ten. Between the trimmed V and J ends, which lost 2 bases and 4 bases, there was a span of 11 bases. Germline CDR1 is MNHEY and CDR2 is SMNVEV (reference sequence). The CDR3 loop spans 14 amino acids.

The J gene is TRBJ1-2, the V gene TRBV27; no definite D call. The sequencing input was peripheral blood. The receptor's source is an elderly woman with acute or convalescent COVID-19. The CDR3 spells CASSLRGDRYGYTF. The CDR3 coding sequence is TGTGCCAGCAGTTTACGCGGGGATCGCTATGGCTACACCTTC.